The T cell receptor beta chain described here comes from a study of CD8+CD57+ T cells in acquired aplastic anemia. Study-level points and caveats: Simpson's diversity of CD8+ cells was not significantly different in patients compared with controls. Sharing between patients and controls was observed for twenty-nine CD8+ CDR3 sequences.

The ends were cut back, 6 bases at V and 1 base at J, with 18 bases in the middle. The CDR3 is 15 residues long. Germline V gene data show CDR1 as DFQATT and CDR2 as SNEGSKA (reference sequence). Individuals selected for sequencing had exhibited CD8+CD57+ cell expansion on flow cytometry. The diagnosis in all patients was severe acquired aplastic anemia. Untreated patients provided the blood samples, with no therapy given before sampling. Of note for this clonotype: The antigen is undetermined.

Genomic DNA served as template for TCR beta VDJ and CDR3 profiling. TCRdb reprocessed the reads with MiXCR, giving one entry per CDR3 protein. Of 150,000 to 200,000 distinct CDR3 sequences listed, roughly half were seen once; the top ten hold roughly 2%. This rearrangement joins TRBV20-1 to TRBJ1-2; TRBD1 is a possible D gene (6 bases). The sequenced sample consisted of sorted CD4+, CD8+, or CD8+CD57+ T cells (not recorded which) from PBMCs. The receptor's source is a human donor with aplastic anemia. In DNA, the CDR3 is TGCAGTGCCACCGGGACGCAGGGGTTTAACTATGGCTACACCTTC. Its translation: CSATGTQGFNYGYTF.